Following are 24 T cell receptor beta chains from one sample sequenced in a study of T-cell memory formation after mild COVID-19. A single record per CDR3 protein comes from TCRdb applying MiXCR to the 5' RACE reads. Of a few hundred thousand distinct CDR3 sequences in the sample, around a tenth were seen once. The sample consisted of PBMCs or a T cell subset sorted from them (not recorded which). The receptor source for this set is a man between 18 and 35 years old who had mild COVID-19 (a few samples of this study predate the infection). Cell type and time point are not known.

This clonotype was detected many times. The chain joins TRBV6-1 to TRBJ2-3, with 7 positions matching TRBD1. The CDR3 totals 16 residues. J lost 4 bases, V lost 0 bases, and 7 bases had no gene match. Per germline, CDR1 MNHNS and CDR2 SASEGT. This CDR3 reads CASSEAQGEKADTQYF. Here the CDR3 DNA reads TGTGCCAGCAGTGAAGCTCAGGGGGAAAAAGCAGATACGCAGTATTTT.

This clonotype has more than one count but fewer than ten. The V and J genes are TRBV6-2 or TRBV6-3 and TRBJ1-2; D may be TRBD1 (5 bases). The CDR3 consists of 13 residues. Germline values: CDR1 MNHEY, CDR2 SVGEGT. V was pared by 5 bases and J by 4 bases, with 11 bases between. CDR3 region: CASSAGTSYGYTF. The CDR3 nucleotides are TGTGCCAGCAGTGCTGGGACGTCCTATGGCTACACCTTC.

The rearrangement uses TRBV6-1 and TRBJ1-1; D is possibly TRBD1 (5 bases). Trimming pared 7 bases from V and 5 bases from J, leaving 17 bases between. The CDR3 loop spans 14 amino acids. Germline loops: CDR1 MNHNS, CDR2 SASEGT. The CDR3 DNA follows: TGTGCCAGCAATGGACCAGGGAGGTGGACTGAAGCTTTCTTT. Its translation is CASNGPGRWTEAFF.

The CDR3 nucleotides are TGTGCCAGCAGATGGCGGTTTGAAGCTTTCTTT. Its translation is CASRWRFEAFF. The J gene is TRBJ1-1, the V gene TRBV12-3 or TRBV12-4; no clear D. Trimming removed 6 bases at V and 7 bases at J, with 9 bases between. The CDR3 has 11 amino acids.

V usage is TRBV6-2 or TRBV6-3 and J usage is TRBJ2-7; 8 bases fit TRBD1. The germline gives CDR1 MNHEY, CDR2 SVGEGT. Trimming at V came to 7 bases and at J to 2 bases, leaving 7 bases not matched to a gene. CDR3 length: 14 amino acids. As DNA, the CDR3 is TGTGCCAGCAAGACAGGGGCTGTGCCCTACGAGCAGTACTTC. It yields the protein CASKTGAVPYEQYF.

This chain uses TRBV27 with TRBJ1-5; D remains unclear. The CDR3 is 13 amino acids. CDR1 is MNHEY and CDR2 is SMNVEV in the germline V gene (reference sequence). The V gene lost 2 bases and the J gene lost 4 bases, with 6 bases spanning the gap. Here the CDR3 reads CASSLVSNQPQHF. In nucleotides, the CDR3 is TGTGCCAGCAGTTTAGTGAGTAATCAGCCCCAGCATTTT.

The chain uses TRBV7-2 and TRBJ1-5; TRBD1 is a possible D gene (6 bases). The CDR3 totals 13 residues. CDR1 is SGHTA and CDR2 is FQGNSA in the germline V gene. V dropped 4 bases and J dropped 5 bases, with 9 bases sitting between them. The CDR3 region has the DNA TGTGCCAGCAGCTCTAACAGGGATCAGCCCCAGCATTTT. Residues: CASSSNRDQPQHF.

This clonotype was detected a few times. The rearrangement uses TRBV5-1 and TRBJ1-4; D perhaps matches TRBD1 (6 bases). In germline, CDR1 is SGHRS, CDR2 YFSETQ. This CDR3 spans 16 amino acids. V was cut by 4 bases and J by 5 bases, with 18 bases left in between. CDR3 in DNA: TGCGCCAGCAGCCCGGTCGGGGGGCGCCGGAATGAAAAACTGTTTTTT. Translating gives CASSPVGGRRNEKLFF. The variable domain in full, completed from reference TRBV5-1 and TRBJ1-4, reads KAGVTQTPRYLIKTRGQQVTLSCSPISGHRSVSWYQQTPGQGLQFLFEYFSETQRNKGNFPGRFSGRQFSNSRSEMNVSTLELGDSALYLCASSPVGGRRNEKLFFGSGTQLSVL.

This clonotype was counted ten times or more. The rearrangement links TRBV7-8 to TRBJ1-5, with a tentative D call TRBD1 (5 bases). Trimming shortened V by 1 base and J by 2 bases, and 12 bases separated the two germline ends. Per germline, CDR1 SGHVS and CDR2 FQNEAQ. CDR3 length: 16 amino acids. The CDR3, as DNA: TGTGCCAGCAGCTTAGTTGGTCAGGGTGGCAATCAGCCCCAGCATTTT. It translates to CASSLVGQGGNQPQHF. The full variable domain, rest sourced from reference TRBV7-8 and TRBJ1-5, is GAGVSQSPRYKVAKRGQDVALRCDPISGHVSLFWYQQALGQGPEFLTYFQNEAQLDKSGLPSDRFFAERPEGSVSTLKIQRTQQEDSAVYLCASSLVGQGGNQPQHFGDGTRLSIL.

The rearrangement uses TRBV5-1 and TRBJ1-2, with D possibly TRBD1 on 5 matching bases. CDR1 and CDR2 from the germline V gene are SGHRS and YFSETQ. Trimming took 1 base from V and 8 from J, leaving 15 bases between them. The CDR3 has 14 amino acids. CDR3 amino acids: CASSLNRTPRGYTF. CDR3 DNA: TGCGCCAGCAGCTTGAACAGGACCCCGCGGGGCTACACCTTC.

The table lists this clonotype with many counts. The chain couples TRBV2 to TRBJ2-2, with D unclear. This CDR3 contains 13 residues. Germline CDR1 SNHLY, CDR2 FYNNEI. V lost 7 bases, J lost 2 bases, and 8 bases lay in between. In DNA form, the CDR3 reads TGTGCCAGCACAAGCCTAAACACCGGGGAGCTGTTTTTT. Translating it yields CASTSLNTGELFF.

The chain recombines TRBV20-1 with TRBJ1-6; D is ambiguous. The V end lost 0 bases, the J end lost 10 bases, and 16 bases lay between the germline ends. Germline CDR1 reads DFQATT; CDR2 reads SNEGSKA (reference sequence). The CDR3 consists of 15 residues. Here the CDR3 DNA reads TGCAGTGCTAGAGAGGCTGGTAGGGCTGGATCACCCCTCCACTTT. This translates into CSAREAGRAGSPLHF.

The J gene is TRBJ2-4, the V gene TRBV20-1, with 7 bases lining up with TRBD2. Per the germline V gene, CDR1 is DFQATT and CDR2 is SNEGSKA (reference sequence). Trimming at V came to 1 base and at J to 2 bases, leaving 5 bases not matched to a gene. CDR3 length: 15 residues. DNA of the CDR3: TGCAGTGCTAGAGTGAGCGGGGTCACCAAAAACATTCAGTACTTC. The encoded protein is CSARVSGVTKNIQYF.

Here the CDR3 DNA reads TGTGCCAGCAGCCGTACCCACGAGCAGTACTTC. Its protein product is CASSRTHEQYF. The chain links TRBV27 to TRBJ2-7, with D unresolved. This CDR3 contains 11 residues. Trimming left V 6 bases short and J 5 bases short, with 8 bases between. Germline V gene data show CDR1 as MNHEY and CDR2 as SMNVEV (reference sequence).

The chain is built from TRBV19 and TRBJ1-2; TRBD1 agrees at 10 bases. CDR1 LNHDA and CDR2 SQIVND come from the germline V gene (reference sequence). The CDR3 loop spans 15 amino acids. V dropped 9 bases and J dropped 7; count of bases not matched to a gene: 14. CDR3 loop: CASLYSGQGPGGYTF. The CDR3 DNA sequence: TGTGCCAGCCTGTACTCGGGACAGGGGCCCGGTGGCTACACCTTC.

This clonotype has a handful of counts. The chain joins TRBV4-3 to TRBJ2-5; a possible D gene is TRBD1 (6 bases). V lost 0 bases to trimming and J lost 1 base, with 18 bases between them. The CDR3 totals 18 residues. Germline CDR1 and CDR2: LGHNA and YSLEER. The CDR3 DNA sequence: TGCGCCAGCAGCCAAGATTTGGGGACGGGGACATCCCAAGAGACCCAGTACTTC. Amino acid sequence: CASSQDLGTGTSQETQYF.

This clonotype was observed a handful of times. This chain's CDR3 is CASSPVGDSPLHF. CDR3 DNA: TGTGCCAGCAGTCCGGTGGGGGATTCACCCCTCCACTTT. The chain couples TRBV6-5 to TRBJ1-6, with D perhaps matching TRBD1 (5 bases). The CDR3 is 13 amino acids. The V end was cut by 5 bases, the J end by 8 bases, with 10 bases between. Germline CDR1 reads MNHEY; CDR2 reads SVGAGI.

This clonotype was picked up many times. The chain links TRBV5-1 to TRBJ1-6; D may be TRBD1 (5 bases). The germline V gene encodes CDR1 SGHRS and CDR2 YFSETQ. This CDR3 has 16 amino acids. V was pared by 3 bases and J by 3 bases, with 13 bases between. The CDR3 DNA sequence: TGCGCCAGCAGCTCACTCGGGGGGATCTATAATTCACCCCTCCACTTT. Its protein product is CASSSLGGIYNSPLHF.

The count of this clonotype is one. The rearrangement uses TRBV4-3 and TRBJ1-2; 7 positions agree with TRBD1. CDR3 size: 15 residues. V shed 0 bases, J shed 2 bases, and the junction held 3 bases outside the gene matches. Germline CDR1 is LGHNA and CDR2 is YSLEER. In nucleotides, the CDR3 is TGCGCCAGCAGCCAAGAAACGACAGGGAACTATGGCTACACCTTC. Protein: CASSQETTGNYGYTF.

The V gene is TRBV20-1, the J gene TRBJ2-3; D is unresolved. The CDR3 runs to 13 residues. V was trimmed by 3 bases and J by 6 bases, leaving 13 bases between them. In germline, CDR1 is DFQATT, CDR2 SNEGSKA (reference sequence). The CDR3 loop is CSARGNAQDTQYF. The CDR3 DNA is TGCAGTGCTAGGGGGAATGCGCAGGATACGCAGTATTTT.

This clonotype was counted ten times or more. This sequence joins TRBV5-1 and TRBJ2-6, with a weak D call TRBD2 (6 bases). The V end was cut by 6 bases, the J end by 3 bases, with 10 bases between. Germline CDR1 reads SGHRS; CDR2 reads YFSETQ. There are 14 residues in the CDR3. CDR3 loop: CASNQGGGANVLTF. The CDR3 nucleotides read TGCGCCAGCAACCAGGGAGGTGGGGCCAACGTCCTGACTTTC.

This clonotype has only a few counts. The rearrangement joins TRBV7-2 to TRBJ1-2, with TRBD1 matching 8 bases. The J segment lost 7 bases and the V segment lost 4 bases, leaving 5 bases of the junction unmatched. The CDR3 contains 13 residues. The germline gives CDR1 SGHTA, CDR2 FQGNSA. The CDR3 DNA reads as TGTGCCAGCAGCTGGGGACAGGAAGGTGGCTACACCTTC. This gives the protein CASSWGQEGGYTF.

The chain recombines TRBV6-5 with TRBJ1-6; 10 nucleotides line up with TRBD1. V lost 10 bases, J lost 6 bases, and 3 bases stayed unmatched. The germline gives CDR1 MNHEY, CDR2 SVGAGI. The CDR3 length is 13 residues. The CDR3 reads CATRTGGNSPLHF. CDR3 DNA: TGTGCCACCCGGACAGGGGGTAATTCACCCCTCCACTTT.

This clonotype came up once. This chain links TRBV12-3 or TRBV12-4 with TRBJ2-5; perhaps TRBD1 as D (6 bases). The V and J ends lost 6 bases and 3 bases respectively, with 17 bases between them. The CDR3 sequence is 15 residues long. The CDR3 region is CASRFRTNREETQYF. The DNA for the CDR3 is TGTGCCAGCAGGTTTAGGACCAACAGGGAAGAGACCCAGTACTTC.